Below, 27 T cell receptor beta chains from the same sample are listed, as sequenced in a study of tissue T cells after allogeneic stem cell transplantation (dated by TCRdb to 2022 to 2024). Libraries were made using the immunoSEQ multiplex PCR assay. Held by TCRdb, this immuneACCESS table contains in-frame sequences only and omits some clones. Under half of the omission traces to an unresolved V gene where checked; the cause of the rest is unknown. Present in this sample are several thousand clones, around 37% of which were seen just once. The ten largest make up roughly 5.8% of the sample. Taken with the paper, the label for time point translates to: mouse harvest day 14 after allogeneic transplant. Mouse grafts combined 10^7 T-cell-depleted bone marrow cells with 10^6 splenic CD5+ T cells, given via tail vein injection. Sequences were obtained from skin. Source of these receptors: a female BALB/c mouse given C57BL/6 T cells with graft-versus-host disease after an allogeneic hematopoietic cell transplant.

By share, this clone counts as medium-sized (0.01 to 0.1%). The gene names given are mouse names. Read data end 1 residue before the CDR3 end; the end is taken from the germline J gene. The J gene is TRBJ2-4, the V gene TRBV26, with 9 bases aligning to TRBD2. J lost 2 bases, V lost 6 bases, and 6 bases had no gene match. CDR1 is KGHPV, CDR2 FQNQEV, per germline (reference sequence). This CDR3 is 15 amino acids long. CDR3 DNA, as far as it was read: TGTGCCAGCAGCTCAGACTGGGGGATTCAAAACACCTTGTAC. This sequence encodes CASSSDWGIQNTLY. The entire CDR3 protein reads CASSSDWGIQNTLYF.

This clone ranks as medium-sized. Genes and germline are mouse. The CDR3 end lies 1 residue beyond the end of the read and is filled in from the germline J gene. This same CDR3 is encoded by further DNA sequences in the sample. The gene calls are TRBV26 and TRBJ1-4; D is uncertain. The CDR3 contains 14 residues. V dropped 2 bases and J dropped 0 bases, with 4 bases sitting between them. Germline V gene sequence: CDR1 KGHPV, CDR2 FQNQEV (reference sequence). Incomplete CDR3 DNA: TGTGCCAGCAGTCTGGGGGTTTCCAACGAAAGATTATTT. As protein: CASSLGVSNERLF. The whole CDR3 reads CASSLGVSNERLFF.

Worth noting for this clone: Mouse gene names apply. The read comes to an end 1 residue before the CDR3 does, leaving the germline J gene to fill in the end. V and J are TRBV3 and TRBJ2-3, with 8 bases aligning to TRBD1. Looked up from germline, CDR1 is SNHLY and CDR2 is FYNGKV (reference sequence). The CDR3 contains 14 residues. The V segment lost 5 bases and the J segment 1 base; nucleotides outside the gene matches: 2. The CDR3 sequence: CASSPDRGAETLYF. The CDR3 bases that were read are TGTGCCAGCAGCCCGGACAGGGGTGCAGAAACGCTGTAT.

About this clone: The germline gene is not matched at one end of the junction; a read error may be the cause. Gene and germline names: mouse. The read gets to within 1 residue of the CDR3 end, and the germline J gene fills in the rest. The chain links TRBV13-2 to TRBJ2-7, with D maybe TRBD1 (5 bases). Looked up from germline, CDR1 is NNHNN and CDR2 is SYGAGS (reference sequence). There are 12 residues in the CDR3. The part of the CDR3 DNA that was read is TGTGCCAGCAGTGATGCAGGGAGGGAACAGTAC. Protein sequence: CASSDAGREQY. The full CDR3 protein is CASSDAGREQYF.

Notes on this clone: These gene names are mouse names. The read halts 1 residue ahead of the CDR3 end, with the missing end drawn from the germline J gene. The chain couples TRBV19 to TRBJ2-5; tentatively, D is TRBD2 (6 bases). V lost 2 bases and J lost 6, with 13 bases in between. Germline V gives CDR1 FNHDT, CDR2 SITEND (reference sequence). The length of the CDR3 is 14 residues. The DNA read from the CDR3 is TGTGCCAGCAGTATCACTGGGTGGCGGGACACCCAGTAC. Its translation is CASSITGWRDTQY. The entire CDR3 is CASSITGWRDTQYF.

Comment on this clone: The gene names given are mouse names. Read coverage stops 1 residue before the CDR3 terminus; the germline J gene supplies the remainder. J is TRBJ2-5 and V is TRBV16; D unresolved. V lost 5 bases, J lost 3 bases, and 3 bases lay in between. The CDR3 is made up of 11 amino acids. Germline CDR1 SGHSA, CDR2 FRNQAP. CDR3 residues: CASSPQDTQYF. CDR3 bases read: TGTGCAAGCAGCCCACAAGACACCCAGTAC.

On this clone: These gene names are mouse names. The DNA ends 1 residue before the CDR3 does, and the rest of the CDR3 is filled in from the germline J gene. J is TRBJ1-1 and V is TRBV23; the D call of TRBD1 is as the table states it, not checked on the DNA. Germline V gene sequence: CDR1 KGHTA, CDR2 FQNQQP. There are 13 residues in the CDR3. The CDR3 DNA, read in part, is TGCTCCAGCAGTCAACGAGGGGACACAGAAGTCTTC. Its translation: CSSSQRGDTEVF. The full CDR3 is CSSSQRGDTEVFF.

About this clone itself: The genes and germline here are from mouse. The sequenced fragment ends 1 residue before the CDR3 boundary, so the rest is inferred from the germline J gene. The chain links TRBV26 to TRBJ1-6; the D gene is possibly TRBD1 (6 bases). TRBJ1-6 is an open reading frame, and its role is uncertain. This CDR3 contains 14 residues. Deletions cut 2 bases from V and 6 bases from J, with 8 bases between. The V gene's germline CDR1 is KGHPV and CDR2 FQNQEV (reference sequence). The CDR3 DNA, read in part, is TGTGCCAGCAGTCTGGGGGGCGGTAATTCGCCCCTCTAC. Translated: CASSLGGGNSPLY. The entire CDR3 is CASSLGGGNSPLYF.

This clone was recorded only once. Germline and genes here are mouse. The CDR3 end is not reached by the read, which stops 1 residue before it; the germline J gene fills it in. The rearrangement links TRBV23 to TRBJ2-5; the table's D call of TRBD2 was not tested on the DNA. The CDR3 totals 14 residues. Germline CDR1 is KGHTA and CDR2 is FQNQQP. CDR3: CSSTRGAPQDTQYF. The CDR3 DNA, read in part, is TGCTCCAGCACCCGGGGGGCCCCACAAGACACCCAGTAC.

By share, this clone ranks as medium-sized. Gene names refer to mouse genes. The read finishes 1 residue shy of the CDR3 end, and the germline J gene is used to complete it. The chain combines TRBV26 with TRBJ2-7; weak D call: TRBD1 (6 bases). This CDR3 is 12 amino acids long. Germline CDR1 and CDR2: KGHPV and FQNQEV (reference sequence). Deletions cut 4 bases from V and 6 bases from J, with 10 bases between. CDR3 DNA, as far as it was read: TGTGCCAGCAGTCAACCGGACAGTGAACAGTAC. This gives the protein CASSQPDSEQY. The complete CDR3 reads CASSQPDSEQYF.

In its sample, this clone was seen a few times. Each gene name is a mouse one. Sequencing ends 1 residue short of the CDR3 end; the germline J gene provides the rest. The chain uses TRBV19 and TRBJ2-4; weak D call: TRBD2 (7 bases). The CDR3 totals 14 residues. CDR1 and CDR2 (germline): FNHDT, SITEND (reference sequence). Trimming pared 4 bases from V and 2 bases from J, leaving 11 bases between. The sequenced CDR3 bases are TGTGCCAGCAGTGGATGGGGGGCTCAAAACACCTTGTAC. Encoded protein: CASSGWGAQNTLY. The complete CDR3 protein is CASSGWGAQNTLYF. Using reference TRBV19 and TRBJ2-4 for the parts outside the CDR3, the full variable domain is GGIITQTPKFLIGQEGQKLTLKCQQNFNHDTMYWYRQDSGKGLRLIYYSITENDLQKGDLSEGYDASREKKSSFSLTVTSAQKNEMAVFLCASSGWGAQNTLYFGAGTRLSVL.

This clone was observed a few times. Germline and genes: mouse. The read is 1 residue too short to cover the CDR3 end, so that end is filled in from the germline J gene. The chain has TRBV13-1 and TRBJ1-4; the match to TRBD1 covers 11 bases. This CDR3 has 17 amino acids. Trimming removed 3 bases from V and 2 bases from J; junction bases left unmatched: 6. Germline CDR1 NSHNY, CDR2 SYGAGN. The CDR3 bases that were read are TGTGCCAGCAGTGGCCCGGGACAGGGGGGGTCCAACGAAAGATTATTT. This encodes CASSGPGQGGSNERLF. The full CDR3 protein reads CASSGPGQGGSNERLFF.

This clone is large (0.1 to 1%). Genes here carry mouse names. CDR3 protein: CASSGGLALNTGQLYF. The sequenced CDR3 bases are TGTGCCAGCAGTGGGGGACTGGCCCTAAACACCGGGCAGCTCTAC. J is TRBJ2-2 and V is TRBV13-1; TRBD2 agrees at 8 bases. From the germline J gene comes the end of the CDR3, since the read stops 1 residue before it. CDR1 is NSHNY and CDR2 is SYGAGN in the germline V gene. The CDR3 totals 16 residues. The ends lost 3 bases at V and 1 base at J; junction bases unmatched: 5.

There are a few counts of this clone. The gene symbols are mouse symbols. The DNA ends 1 residue before the CDR3 does, and the rest of the CDR3 is filled in from the germline J gene. V usage is TRBV23 and J usage is TRBJ2-7. There are 12 residues in the CDR3. Germline CDR1 is KGHTA and CDR2 is FQNQQP. The sequenced part of the CDR3 DNA is TGCTCCAGCAGTCAATCCGGATCTGAACAGTAC. Translated: CSSSQSGSEQY. The entire CDR3 reads CSSSQSGSEQYF. Complete variable domain (other parts from reference TRBV23 and TRBJ2-7): DAAVTQKPRYLIKMKGQEAEMKCIPEKGHTAVFWYQQKQSKELKFLIYFQNQQPLDQIDMVKERFSAVCPSSSLCSLGIRTCEAEDSALYLCSSSQSGSEQYFGPGTRLTVL.

This clone was seen just once. The listed genes are named as in mouse. With the read ending 1 residue before the CDR3 end, the germline J gene is used to fill in that end. V and J are TRBV26 and TRBJ1-1; unclear D gene. The CDR3 runs 14 residues. V was pared by 7 bases and J by 0 bases, with 12 bases between. Germline V CDR1 and CDR2: KGHPV, FQNQEV (reference sequence). The sequenced CDR3 bases are TGTGCCAGCATCCCCAGGCTTGCAAACACAGAAGTCTTC. It specifies CASIPRLANTEVF. The full CDR3 protein reads CASIPRLANTEVFF.

By frequency in the sample, this clone is medium-sized. Mouse gene names and germline throughout. The sequence runs out 1 residue before the end of the CDR3; the remainder is reconstructed from the germline J gene. V is TRBV26 and J is TRBJ1-2; D gene ambiguous. The CDR3 sequence is 13 residues long. Looked up from germline, CDR1 is KGHPV and CDR2 is FQNQEV (reference sequence). Trimming pared 6 bases from V and 0 bases from J, leaving 8 bases between. The CDR3 sequence is CASRYSTNSDYTF. The CDR3 bases that were read are TGTGCCAGCAGGTACTCGACAAACTCCGACTACACC. Together with reference TRBV26 and TRBJ1-2, the CDR3 gives the full variable domain: NSKVIQTPRYLVKGQGQKAKMRCIPEKGHPVVFWYQQNKNNEFKFLINFQNQEVLQQIDMTEKRFSAECPSNSPCSLEIQSSEAGDSALYLCASRYSTNSDYTFGSGTRLLVI.

This clone was detected only a few times. Each gene name is a mouse one. From the germline J gene comes the end of the CDR3, since the read stops 1 residue before it. This sequence joins TRBV26 and TRBJ2-2; D possibly corresponds to TRBD1 (5 bases). This CDR3 has 15 amino acids. Trimming cost V 0 bases and J 5 bases, with 10 bases left between them. In germline, CDR1 is KGHPV, CDR2 FQNQEV (reference sequence). The CDR3 bases that were read are TGTGCCAGCAGTCTGTCCCAGGCAGGGACCGGGCAGCTCTAC. Translating gives CASSLSQAGTGQLY. In full, the CDR3 is CASSLSQAGTGQLYF. The full variable domain, in which reference TRBV26 and TRBJ2-2 provide the parts outside the CDR3, is NSKVIQTPRYLVKGQGQKAKMRCIPEKGHPVVFWYQQNKNNEFKFLINFQNQEVLQQIDMTEKRFSAECPSNSPCSLEIQSSEAGDSALYLCASSLSQAGTGQLYFGEGSKLTVL.

Concerning this clone itself: All gene names here are mouse names. Sequencing ends 1 residue short of the CDR3 end; the germline J gene provides the rest. The chain carries TRBV26 and TRBJ2-4; TRBD2 matches 10 bases. J lost 0 bases, V lost 4 bases, and 4 bases had no gene match. This CDR3 has 16 amino acids. The germline gives CDR1 KGHPV, CDR2 FQNQEV (reference sequence). The sequenced part of the CDR3 DNA is TGTGCCAGCAGTCCGACTGGGGGGCCTAGTCAAAACACCTTGTAC. Translating it yields CASSPTGGPSQNTLY. The entire CDR3 is CASSPTGGPSQNTLYF.

This clone has only a few counts. The listed genes are named as in mouse. The read stops 1 residue short of the end of the CDR3; the missing end is completed from the germline J gene. This same CDR3 is encoded by further DNA sequences in the sample. The genes are TRBV26 and TRBJ2-7, with 11 nucleotides matching TRBD2. The CDR3 covers 14 residues. Germline CDR1 and CDR2: KGHPV and FQNQEV (reference sequence). Trimming at V came to 2 bases and at J to 4 bases, leaving 1 base not matched to a gene. This CDR3 is CASSLRDWGYEQYF. Partial CDR3 DNA: TGTGCCAGCAGTCTGAGGGACTGGGGGTATGAACAGTAC.

The table lists this clone with a few counts. Gene names and germline refer to mouse. The read terminates 1 residue ahead of where the CDR3 ends, so the germline J gene completes it. This sample includes further DNA sequences coding for the same CDR3. The chain combines TRBV26 with TRBJ1-1, with a weak D call TRBD1 (6 bases). The V end lost 6 bases, the J end lost 0 bases, and 11 bases lay between the germline ends. The length of the CDR3 is 14 residues. CDR1 KGHPV and CDR2 FQNQEV come from the germline V gene (reference sequence). The DNA read from the CDR3 is TGTGCCAGCAGCCCACAGGGTTCAAACACAGAAGTCTTC. It yields the protein CASSPQGSNTEVF. The whole CDR3 protein is CASSPQGSNTEVFF.

This clone qualifies as medium-sized. Gene names and germline refer to mouse. Read sequence stops 1 residue before the CDR3 end, and the germline J gene provides the missing end. This chain uses TRBV26 with TRBJ1-2; TRBD1 is a possible D gene (6 bases). The CDR3 contains 13 residues. CDR1 and CDR2 (germline): KGHPV, FQNQEV (reference sequence). Trimming left V 4 bases short and J 1 base short, with 7 bases between. CDR3 bases read: TGTGCCAGCAGTCGGGACAAAAACTCCGACTACACC. It codes for CASSRDKNSDYT. The whole CDR3 region reads CASSRDKNSDYTF.

Judged by abundance, this clone is medium-sized. The gene symbols are mouse symbols. The CDR3 goes on 1 residue after the read ends, and that part is filled in from the germline J gene. This chain links TRBV26 with TRBJ2-4, with 11 bases fitting TRBD1. Germline-derived CDR1 and CDR2 are KGHPV and FQNQEV (reference sequence). Germline trimming cut 4 bases from V and 9 bases from J; bases unmatched to any gene: 3. This CDR3 has 13 residues. This CDR3 reads CASSPRDRGTLYF. CDR3 DNA (partial): TGTGCCAGCAGTCCCCGGGACAGGGGGACCTTGTAC.

As regards this clone: Genes here carry mouse names. The sequenced fragment ends 1 residue before the CDR3 boundary, so the rest is inferred from the germline J gene. This chain uses TRBV12-1 with TRBJ2-5; no clear D gene. Germline V gene lookup returns CDR1 SGHSN and CDR2 HYEKVE. The CDR3 consists of 13 residues. V lost 1 base and J lost 0, with 4 bases in between. CDR3: CASSLVNQDTQYF. Partial CDR3 DNA: TGTGCCAGCTCTCTGGTTAACCAAGACACCCAGTAC.

This clone was recorded only once. Germline and genes here are mouse. The read comes to an end 1 residue before the CDR3 does, leaving the germline J gene to fill in the end. The rearrangement links TRBV15 to TRBJ2-4; 8 positions match TRBD1. The CDR3 loop spans 14 amino acids. J lost 0 bases, V lost 5 bases, and 1 base had no gene match. Germline loops: CDR1 SGHND, CDR2 FRSKSL. CDR3 amino acids: CASSRQGSQNTLYF. The CDR3 bases that were read are TGTGCCAGCAGTCGACAGGGGAGTCAAAACACCTTGTAC.

In regard to this clone: Germline and genes here are mouse. The read falls 1 residue short of the CDR3 end, and the missing part is taken from the germline J gene. This chain uses TRBV5 with TRBJ2-7, with 13 bases that match TRBD2. CDR1 is LGHNA, CDR2 YNLKQL, per germline (reference sequence). With V trimmed by 0 bases and J by 7 bases, 3 bases remained unmatched. The CDR3 runs 15 residues. The covered CDR3 bases are TGTGCCAGCAGCCAAGAGGGGACTGGGGGGGAAGAACAGTAC. Amino acids: CASSQEGTGGEEQY. The whole CDR3 sequence reads CASSQEGTGGEEQYF.

Points on this clone: The gene names here belong to mouse. Read coverage stops 1 residue before the CDR3 terminus; the germline J gene supplies the remainder. V and J are TRBV26 and TRBJ1-4; D is undetermined. CDR1 and CDR2 (germline): KGHPV, FQNQEV (reference sequence). V lost 2 bases to trimming and J lost 6 bases, with 10 bases between them. The CDR3 covers 14 residues. Incomplete CDR3 DNA: TGTGCCAGCAGTCTGAAGGTTGGGTACGAAAGATTATTT. This codes for CASSLKVGYERLF. The CDR3 as a whole reads CASSLKVGYERLFF.

The table lists this clone with a few counts. All gene names here are mouse names. The read falls 1 residue short of the CDR3 end, and the missing part is taken from the germline J gene. The gene calls are TRBV3 and TRBJ2-1; 11 positions match TRBD1. The junction had 2 bases not matched to a gene; V was cut back by 3 bases and J by 4 bases. The germline V gene encodes CDR1 SNHLY and CDR2 FYNGKV (reference sequence). The CDR3 has 15 amino acids. Partial CDR3 DNA: TGTGCCAGCAGCTTCGGGACAGGGGGGTATGCTGAGCAGTTC. Translating gives CASSFGTGGYAEQF. The entire CDR3 is CASSFGTGGYAEQFF.